This TCR beta chain was observed in a study of blood T cell repertoires in COVID-19. Germline CDR1 reads SGHRS; CDR2 reads YFSETQ. CDR3 size: 13 residues. V dropped 4 bases and J dropped 5; count of bases not matched to a gene: 5. This clone has only a few counts. TCRdb keeps only in-frame clones here, not all; method: immunoSEQ multiplex PCR. The repertoire consists of around 200,000 clones, with about 84% occurring once and the leading ten covering around 7%. This sequence was found in a human donor in a cohort sampled during active COVID-19. The V gene is TRBV5-1, the J gene TRBJ2-5; 7 nucleotides match TRBD1. Sequencing was performed on peripheral blood. CDR3 region: CASSDRVGETQYF. The CDR3 DNA reads as TGCGCCAGCAGCGACAGGGTGGGCGAGACCCAGTACTTC. Based on the CDR3 plus reference TRBV5-1 and TRBJ2-5, the full variable domain is KAGVTQTPRYLIKTRGQQVTLSCSPISGHRSVSWYQQTPGQGLQFLFEYFSETQRNKGNFPGRFSGRQFSNSRSEMNVSTLELGDSALYLCASSDRVGETQYFGPGTRLLVL.